The 28 T cell receptor beta chains below all came from one sample that was sequenced in a study of neurological immune-mediated disorders. Each CDR3 protein is one row after TCRdb ran MiXCR on the 5' RACE reads. This table holds tens of thousands of distinct CDR3 sequences, under 4.5% found once. The sample consisted of PBMCs. The origin of the receptors is a woman between 25 and 40 years old with multiple sclerosis.

This clonotype was seen ten or more times. The chain couples TRBV16 to TRBJ2-7; 9 bases agree with TRBD1. The CDR3 is 13 residues long. V lost 4 bases, J lost 3 bases, and 1 base stayed unmatched. Germline-derived CDR1 and CDR2 are KGHSY and FQNENV. The CDR3 nucleotides are TGTGCCAGCAGCCCGGGACAGGGCTACGAGCAGTACTTC. This gives the protein CASSPGQGYEQYF.

This clonotype was observed many times. The chain carries TRBV10-3 and TRBJ2-1; 7 bases map to TRBD2. Per germline, CDR1 ENHRY and CDR2 SYGVKD. This CDR3 contains 13 residues. J was trimmed by 5 bases and V by 6 bases; bases with no gene match: 4. The CDR3 region is CAISHGLDNEQFF. In DNA, the CDR3 is TGTGCCATCAGCCACGGACTAGACAATGAGCAGTTCTTC.

At least ten counts were recorded for this clonotype. The gene calls are TRBV5-5 and TRBJ1-1, with 9 bases lining up with TRBD1. The V segment lost 3 bases and the J segment 5 bases; nucleotides outside the gene matches: 8. Germline loops: CDR1 SGHKS, CDR2 YYEKEE (reference sequence). This CDR3 contains 15 residues. CDR3 DNA: TGTGCCAGCAGCTGGGATTCCGGGACAGGGACTGAAGCTTTCTTT. Protein sequence: CASSWDSGTGTEAFF.

This clonotype was recorded at least ten times. The rearrangement joins TRBV7-9 to TRBJ2-3, with 9 bases aligning to TRBD1. Unmatched junction bases numbered 7, after V lost 5 bases and J lost 13 bases. Germline CDR1 and CDR2: SEHNR and FQNEAQ (reference sequence). This CDR3 has 12 residues. DNA of the CDR3: TGTGCCAGCAGCCCCGGGACAGGGAACGAGTATTTT. It codes for CASSPGTGNEYF.

This clonotype was found many times. This chain joins TRBV10-3 and TRBJ2-2, with D uncertain. This CDR3 is built from 13 residues. Trimming pared 0 bases from V and 10 bases from J, leaving 9 bases between. Germline V gene data show CDR1 as ENHRY and CDR2 as SYGVKD. DNA for the CDR3: TGTGCCATCAGTGAGTCTGGACCTTCGGAGCTGTTTTTT. Amino acids: CAISESGPSELFF.

As for this clonotype: One junction end disagrees with the germline gene, perhaps due to a read error. The chain combines TRBV20-1 with TRBJ1-6; TRBD1 matches at 7 bases. In germline, CDR1 is DFQATT, CDR2 SNEGSKA (reference sequence). This CDR3 has 13 amino acids. The CDR3 DNA sequence: TGCAGTGCTAGAGGGGACAGTAATTCACCCCTCAACTTT. Protein: CSARGDSNSPLNF.

Of note for this clonotype: An end of the junction does not agree with germline; a read error may underlie this. J is TRBJ1-5 and V is TRBV18; no definite D call. There are 9 residues in the CDR3. The V gene's germline CDR1 is KGHSH and CDR2 LQKENI. CDR3 bases: TGTGCCAGCTCACCCCCCCAGAATTTT. This gives the protein CASSPPQNF. The full variable domain, completed using reference TRBV18 and TRBJ1-5, is NAGVMQNPRHLVRRRGQEARLRCSPMKGHSHVYWYRQLPEEGLKFMVYLQKENIIDESGMPKERFSAEFPKEGPSILRIQQVVRGDSAAYFCASSPPQNFGDGTRLSIL.

In its sample, this clonotype was seen many times. The chain couples TRBV6-5 to TRBJ2-7; 9 nucleotides line up with TRBD2. CDR1 MNHEY and CDR2 SVGAGI come from the germline V gene. Trimming cost V 7 bases and J 5 bases; bases outside gene matches: 15. The CDR3 runs to 16 residues. Here the CDR3 reads CASTIPGGRVRNEQYF. The CDR3 coding sequence is TGTGCCAGCACAATCCCCGGCGGGAGGGTTAGGAACGAGCAGTACTTC.

There are many counts of this clonotype. This sequence joins TRBV7-2 and TRBJ1-5; D gene uncertain. The germline CDR1 and CDR2 sequences are SGHTA and FQGNSA. The germline V and J ends were trimmed by 6 bases and 3 bases, with 15 bases remaining between them. CDR3 length equals 15 residues. In DNA form, the CDR3 reads TGTGCCAGCAGACGAGACGGATGGTACAATCAGCCCCAGCATTTT. Amino acid sequence: CASRRDGWYNQPQHF. Using reference TRBV7-2 and TRBJ1-5 for the parts outside the CDR3, the full variable domain is GAGVSQSPSNKVTEKGKDVELRCDPISGHTALYWYRQSLGQGLEFLIYFQGNSAPDKSGLPSDRFSAERTGGSVSTLTIQRTQQEDSAVYLCASRRDGWYNQPQHFGDGTRLSIL.

This clonotype was recorded at least ten times. The rearrangement joins TRBV7-8 to TRBJ2-2; D might be TRBD1 (6 bases). From germline, CDR1 is SGHVS and CDR2 FQNEAQ. This CDR3 is 14 amino acids long. Trimming stripped 6 bases from V and 6 bases from J, with 14 bases between. The CDR3 protein is CASRPTGSAGELFF. CDR3 nucleotide sequence: TGTGCCAGCAGACCGACAGGTAGCGCCGGGGAGCTGTTTTTT.

This clonotype was observed many times. This rearrangement joins TRBV20-1 to TRBJ2-1; 9 bases are a match to TRBD2. CDR3 length: 17 residues. The V and J ends lost 6 bases and 0 bases, in that order; junction bases with no gene match: 12. Germline loops: CDR1 DFQATT, CDR2 SNEGSKA (reference sequence). The DNA for the CDR3 is TGCAGTGCCCAAAGCCCCAAAGCGGGGGGCTCCTACAATGAGCAGTTCTTC. Translating it yields CSAQSPKAGGSYNEQFF.

This clonotype was counted at least ten times. This chain links TRBV6-5 with TRBJ2-7, with 13 bases aligning to TRBD2. V shed 5 bases, J shed 7 bases, and the junction held 11 bases outside the gene matches. This CDR3 is built from 16 residues. Germline CDR1 MNHEY, CDR2 SVGAGI. The DNA of the CDR3 is TGTGCCAGCAGTACCAGCGGGACTAGCGGGATAGGGGAGCAGTACTTC. It codes for CASSTSGTSGIGEQYF.

Ten or more counts support this clonotype. Given a much more abundant clone one base away, this may be a read error. The V and J genes are TRBV4-3 and TRBJ2-6; possibly TRBD1 for D (6 bases). The CDR3 spans 16 residues. Germline CDR1 and CDR2: LGHNA and YSLEER. In nucleotides, the CDR3 is TGCGCCAGCAGCCAGAAGGTTGGCTTGGGGGCCAAAGTCCTGACTTTC. This encodes CASSQKVGLGAKVLTF.

In this sample, this clonotype turned up many times. V usage is TRBV6-2 or TRBV6-3 and J usage is TRBJ2-1, with 10 bases that match TRBD2. Germline-derived CDR1 and CDR2 are MNHEY and SVGEGT. J gave up 7 bases and V 5 bases, and 8 bases lay outside the gene matches. The CDR3 contains 15 residues. CDR3 sequence (DNA): TGTGCCAGCAGTCGAGCGGGGGGGCGAATAAATGAGCAGTTCTTC. The encoded protein is CASSRAGGRINEQFF.

The gene calls are TRBV20-1 and TRBJ2-1; D ambiguous. There are 13 residues in the CDR3. Germline values: CDR1 DFQATT, CDR2 SNEGSKA (reference sequence). The V and J ends lost 5 bases and 7 bases respectively, with 15 bases between them. The CDR3 loop is CSADSGGRNEQFF. CDR3 DNA: TGCAGTGCTGATTCGGGCGGCAGAAATGAGCAGTTCTTC.

A few counts support this clonotype. The chain carries TRBV20-1 and TRBJ2-7, with 9 nucleotides matching TRBD1. Germline loops: CDR1 DFQATT, CDR2 SNEGSKA (reference sequence). V gave up 6 bases and J gave up 9 bases; unmatched junction bases: 15. The CDR3 extends over 14 amino acids. The CDR3 DNA reads as TGCAGTGCGCGGACTCCGGGACAGGGATCAGTGCAGTACTTC. It yields the protein CSARTPGQGSVQYF.

This clonotype was found many times. The genes are TRBV7-8 and TRBJ1-1; D unresolved. Trimming took 5 bases from V and 1 from J, leaving 11 bases between them. This CDR3 has 14 amino acids. Germline lookup yields CDR1 SGHVS and CDR2 FQNEAQ. In DNA form, the CDR3 reads TGTGCCAGCAGCCATCGACGGGAGAACACTGAAGCTTTCTTT. Translated, it gives CASSHRRENTEAFF.

This clonotype occurred many times. V is TRBV7-2 and J is TRBJ2-7, with D possibly matching TRBD2 (5 bases). Germline V gene data show CDR1 as SGHTA and CDR2 as FQGNSA. This CDR3 is 15 amino acids long. The V end was cut by 3 bases, the J end by 7 bases, with 19 bases between. The CDR3 here is CASSFSQLEAKEQYF. The DNA of the CDR3 is TGTGCCAGCAGCTTCTCGCAACTAGAGGCTAAAGAGCAGTACTTC.

This clonotype has at least ten counts. The CDR3 loop is CASSSGLHTDTQYF. CDR3 DNA: TGTGCCAGCAGCTCGGGACTACACACAGATACGCAGTATTTT. The rearrangement links TRBV7-3 to TRBJ2-3; TRBD2 agrees at 7 bases. The V gene end was trimmed by 4 bases and the J gene end by 2 bases; junction bases not matched to a gene: 3. CDR3 length equals 14 residues. CDR1 SGHTA and CDR2 FQGTGA come from the germline V gene.

At least ten counts were recorded for this clonotype. This chain connects TRBV5-1 to TRBJ2-5; 9 bases line up with TRBD2. J lost 5 bases, V lost 0 bases, and 5 bases had no gene match. There are 15 residues in the CDR3. CDR1 and CDR2 (germline): SGHRS, YFSETQ. The CDR3: CASSLAASGTETQYF. CDR3 DNA: TGCGCCAGCAGCTTGGCGGCTAGCGGGACGGAGACCCAGTACTTC.

This clonotype was observed many times. The gene calls are TRBV20-1 and TRBJ2-7, with TRBD1 identical over 7 bases. Trimming removed 6 bases from V and 4 bases from J; junction bases left unmatched: 15. The CDR3 runs to 15 residues. Per the germline V gene, CDR1 is DFQATT and CDR2 is SNEGSKA (reference sequence). CDR3 sequence: CSAPNTGTVVYEQYF. The CDR3 DNA reads as TGCAGTGCCCCAAACACCGGGACAGTCGTTTACGAGCAGTACTTC.

This clonotype turned up a few times. The chain has TRBV7-8 and TRBJ2-1; no reliable D call. This CDR3 is built from 14 residues. V was shortened by 3 bases and J by 6 bases, with 12 bases between the two germline ends. The germline gives CDR1 SGHVS, CDR2 FQNEAQ. CDR3: CASSFEAPLNEQFF. CDR3 DNA: TGTGCCAGCAGCTTTGAGGCCCCCCTCAATGAGCAGTTCTTC. The full variable domain, completed using reference TRBV7-8 and TRBJ2-1, is GAGVSQSPRYKVAKRGQDVALRCDPISGHVSLFWYQQALGQGPEFLTYFQNEAQLDKSGLPSDRFFAERPEGSVSTLKIQRTQQEDSAVYLCASSFEAPLNEQFFGPGTRLTVL.

This clonotype was found many times. This chain uses TRBV5-5 with TRBJ2-1; 8 bases match TRBD2. The CDR3 contains 15 residues. Trimming at V came to 0 bases and at J to 9 bases, leaving 8 bases not matched to a gene. CDR1 is SGHKS, CDR2 YYEKEE, per germline (reference sequence). In DNA, the CDR3 is TGTGCCAGCAGCTTGGCAGGACTAGCTCCTGCTGAGCAGTTCTTC. This encodes CASSLAGLAPAEQFF.

This clonotype appeared many times. The chain couples TRBV7-9 to TRBJ1-4, with a weak D call TRBD1 (6 bases). CDR3 length equals 13 residues. V was shortened by 3 bases and J by 7 bases, with 9 bases between the two germline ends. Per germline, CDR1 SEHNR and CDR2 FQNEAQ (reference sequence). The CDR3 region has the DNA TGTGCCAGCAGCTTCAGGGGTCCTGAAAAACTGTTTTTT. The encoded protein is CASSFRGPEKLFF.

This clonotype showed up many times. The V call is TRBV20-1, the J call TRBJ1-4; D perhaps matches TRBD1 (5 bases). CDR1 and CDR2 (germline): DFQATT, SNEGSKA (reference sequence). This CDR3 has 15 residues. V was shortened by 2 bases and J by 8 bases, with 18 bases between the two germline ends. The chain's CDR3 is CSARPSWGDREKLFF. The CDR3 nucleotides are TGCAGTGCTAGACCCTCGTGGGGGGATCGGGAAAAACTGTTTTTT.

This clonotype has just a few counts. At one end the junction does not follow the germline gene, possibly because of a read error. V gene TRBV11-2 combines with J gene TRBJ1-6, with D uncertain. The germline V gene has CDR1 SGHAT and CDR2 FQNNGV. The length of the CDR3 is 13 residues. DNA for the CDR3: TGTGCCAGCAGCTTCGCGATCAATTCACCCCTCAACTTT. It translates to CASSFAINSPLNF.

Turning to this clonotype: The germline gene is not matched at one end of the junction; a read error may be the cause. The rearrangement uses TRBV20-1 and TRBJ1-2; D perhaps matches TRBD1 (5 bases). This CDR3 region has 13 residues. Per the germline V gene, CDR1 is DFQATT and CDR2 is SNEGSKA (reference sequence). CDR3 sequence: CSARGEGVAGHTF. Here the CDR3 DNA reads TGCAGTGCTAGGGGGGAAGGGGTTGCTGGCCACACCTTC.

The sample holds many counts of this clonotype. The chain links TRBV27 to TRBJ2-4, with 10 positions matching TRBD1. The J segment lost 10 bases and the V segment lost 1 base, leaving 7 bases of the junction unmatched. CDR1 is MNHEY and CDR2 is SMNVEV in the germline V gene (reference sequence). The CDR3 totals 15 residues. CDR3 in amino acids: CASSLYGTGDVIQYF. The CDR3 DNA reads as TGTGCCAGCAGTTTATACGGGACAGGGGACGTAATTCAGTACTTC.